This T cell receptor beta chain comes out of a study of T-cell memory formation after mild COVID-19. There are many counts of this clonotype. Its antigen is undetermined. The junction departs from germline at one end; a sequencing error may be responsible. TCRdb analysed the 5' RACE reads with MiXCR anew, one entry per CDR3 protein. The sample lists approximately 560,000 distinct CDR3 sequences, approximately 15% seen once, with around 7.8% in the top ten. This CDR3 is 16 amino acids long. Germline-derived CDR1 and CDR2 are SSHAT and FNYEAQ (reference sequence). Study-level points and caveats: Of the contracting clones, CD4+ ones lay mainly in CM and EM, and CD8+ ones in EMRA.

Specimen: PBMCs or a T cell subset sorted from them (not recorded which). The chain combines TRBV7-7 with TRBJ2-1; 12 bases align to TRBD2. This clonotype was obtained from an adult woman who had mild COVID-19 (a few samples of this study predate the infection). Cell type and time point are not known. The CDR3 sequence is CASSAQGLAGINEQFF. For the CDR3, the DNA is TGTGCTAGCAGCGCGCAGGGACTAGCGGGTATCAATGAGCAGTTCTTC.